This T cell receptor beta chain was sequenced for a study of tumor-infiltrating lymphocytes in oesophageal squamous cell carcinoma. A single record per CDR3 protein comes from TCRdb applying MiXCR to the PCR reads. The sample has under 20,000 distinct CDR3 sequences, under 40% seen once. Germline V CDR1 and CDR2: SGHDN, FVKESK. This CDR3 is built from 15 residues. With 7 bases clipped from V and 7 bases from J, the junction kept 11 bases outside the gene matches. This clonotype was observed a single time. This may stem from a read error, because a much larger clone lies one nucleotide away. The source is a male donor with esophageal squamous cell carcinoma. V is TRBV14 and J is TRBJ2-7; 12 bases align to TRBD2. Sequenced sample: blood. In nucleotides, the CDR3 is TGTGCCAGCAACTCTAGCGGGGGGGTCTACAATGAGCAGTACTTC. It translates to CASNSSGGVYNEQYF.